Following are 32 T cell receptor beta chains from one sample sequenced in a study of response to subunit inactivated influenza vaccine. TCRdb re-analysed the RT-PCR reads in MiXCR, keeping a single row per CDR3 protein. In the table there are about 190,000 distinct CDR3 sequences, around 15% of which are singletons. Sequenced here: CD8+ T cells sorted from PBMCs, sampled approximately 5 days after vaccination. The receptor source for this set is a man aged 45 to 65 who received an inactivated influenza vaccine.

The chain uses TRBV10-2 and TRBJ2-7; a weak D match, TRBD2 (6 bases). The CDR3 has 16 residues. The germline V gene has CDR1 WSHSY and CDR2 SAAADI. Between the trimmed V and J ends, which lost 6 bases and 0 bases, there was a span of 18 bases. The CDR3 is CASRLTSHGSSYEQYF. CDR3 in DNA: TGCGCCAGCAGACTCACCTCTCACGGGAGCTCCTACGAGCAGTACTTC.

For the CDR3, the DNA is TGTGCCAGCAGCTTGAGGAGGACCTACGAGCAGTACTTC. Translation gives CASSLRRTYEQYF. The chain is built from TRBV5-6 and TRBJ2-7, with D perhaps matching TRBD2 (5 bases). Trimming took 1 base from V and 2 from J, leaving 7 bases between them. Germline CDR1 SGHDT, CDR2 YYEEEE. The CDR3 consists of 13 residues.

This clonotype showed up many times. J is TRBJ2-7 and V is TRBV2, with D perhaps TRBD2 (5 bases). The CDR3 loop spans 15 amino acids. V gave up 3 bases and J gave up 3 bases, with 15 bases separating them. Germline-derived CDR1 and CDR2 are SNHLY and FYNNEI. The CDR3 DNA is TGTGCCAGCAGTGAGGAGGACTGGGAGTTCTACGAGCAGTACTTC. Its protein product is CASSEEDWEFYEQYF.

This clonotype came up a few times. The chain recombines TRBV11-2 with TRBJ2-1; D gene unclear. CDR1 is SGHAT, CDR2 FQNNGV, per germline. The CDR3 consists of 16 residues. Deletions cut 0 bases from V and 1 base from J, with 10 bases between. The CDR3 is CASSLEVTSSYNEQFF. The CDR3, as DNA: TGTGCCAGCAGCTTAGAAGTGACGTCTTCCTACAATGAGCAGTTCTTC.

This clonotype appeared a few times. The gene calls are TRBV12-3 or TRBV12-4 and TRBJ1-2; D is possibly TRBD1 (6 bases). The CDR3 consists of 13 residues. V lost 5 bases to trimming and J lost 2 bases, with 9 bases between them. The CDR3 nucleotides are TGTGCCAGCAGTGACGGACAGAACTATGGCTACACCTTC. Amino acids: CASSDGQNYGYTF.

This chain links TRBV5-6 with TRBJ2-3; D not resolved. V lost 4 bases and J 1 base, leaving 16 bases between the germline ends. The CDR3 has 16 residues. Germline CDR1 and CDR2: SGHDT and YYEEEE. DNA for the CDR3: TGTGCCAGCAGCCAGTATATTGGGTTGGGCACAGATACGCAGTATTTT. Amino acid sequence: CASSQYIGLGTDTQYF.

This chain joins TRBV9 and TRBJ1-4; possibly TRBD1 for D (5 bases). V dropped 4 bases and J dropped 7 bases, with 17 bases sitting between them. The germline V gene encodes CDR1 SGDLS and CDR2 YYNGEE. The length of the CDR3 is 15 residues. The CDR3 DNA is TGTGCCAGCAGCCAATCCGGGGCCTCCCTTGAAAAACTGTTTTTT. It translates to CASSQSGASLEKLFF.

This clonotype showed up just a few times. The chain couples TRBV20-1 to TRBJ2-3; D possibly uses TRBD1 or TRBD2 (6 bases each). Between the trimmed V and J ends, which lost 0 bases and 6 bases, there was a span of 13 bases. There are 14 residues in the CDR3. Germline V gene lookup returns CDR1 DFQATT and CDR2 SNEGSKA (reference sequence). The CDR3 DNA follows: TGCAGTGCTAGAGAAAGGGGGGAACTTGATACGCAGTATTTT. Residues: CSARERGELDTQYF.

The chain recombines TRBV24-1 with TRBJ2-1, with 11 bases identical to TRBD1. The length of the CDR3 is 15 residues. Germline V gives CDR1 KGHDR, CDR2 SFDVKD. Germline trimming cut 3 bases from V and 8 bases from J; bases unmatched to any gene: 5. For the CDR3, the DNA is TGTGCCACCAGTGATCCGGGACAGGGGGTGGATGAGCAGTTCTTC. Translating it yields CATSDPGQGVDEQFF.

The chain joins TRBV5-1 to TRBJ2-2; a weak D match, TRBD2 (6 bases). Looked up from germline, CDR1 is SGHRS and CDR2 is YFSETQ. Trimming removed 2 bases from V and 6 bases from J, with 14 bases in between. The CDR3 is made up of 15 amino acids. This CDR3 reads CASSFSSAGSGELFF. In DNA form, the CDR3 reads TGCGCCAGCAGCTTCTCATCGGCGGGATCCGGGGAGCTGTTTTTT.

The rearrangement links TRBV15 to TRBJ2-1; possible D gene TRBD1, 6 bases. V lost 1 base to trimming and J lost 0 bases, with 10 bases between them. The CDR3 consists of 16 residues. Germline V gives CDR1 LNHNV, CDR2 YYDKDF (reference sequence). In nucleotides, the CDR3 is TGTGCCACCAGCAGAGGGACAGTAAGCTCCTACAATGAGCAGTTCTTC. Translating it yields CATSRGTVSSYNEQFF.

This clonotype was counted at least ten times. The chain has TRBV29-1 and TRBJ2-7, with TRBD1 matching 10 bases. With 2 bases clipped from V and 1 base from J, the junction kept 5 bases outside the gene matches. The CDR3 totals 15 residues. Germline assignment: CDR1 SQVTM and CDR2 ANQGSEA. The CDR3 DNA sequence: TGCAGCGTTGAAAGGCGGGACAGGGGATCCTACGAGCAGTACTTC. It translates to CSVERRDRGSYEQYF.

This clonotype was observed a few times. CDR3 in amino acids: CSARGLPGNTDTQYF. CDR3 DNA sequence: TGCAGTGCTAGGGGACTACCGGGAAACACAGATACGCAGTATTTT. V is TRBV20-1 and J is TRBJ2-3; the match to TRBD2 covers 7 bases. This CDR3 has 15 residues. Unmatched junction bases numbered 8, after V lost 3 bases and J lost 2 bases. Germline values: CDR1 DFQATT, CDR2 SNEGSKA (reference sequence).

This clonotype was recorded at least ten times. The chain recombines TRBV29-1 with TRBJ1-1, with D unclear. This CDR3 is built from 13 residues. From germline, CDR1 is SQVTM and CDR2 ANQGSEA. The V end was cut by 6 bases, the J end by 1 base, with 12 bases between. The CDR3 DNA sequence: TGCAGCGTACACGACGGACGGAACACTGAAGCTTTCTTT. It specifies CSVHDGRNTEAFF. Supplemented by reference TRBV29-1 and TRBJ1-1, the full variable domain reads SAVISQKPSRDICQRGTSLTIQCQVDSQVTMMFWYRQQPGQSLTLIATANQGSEATYESGFVIDKFPISRPNLTFSTLTVSNMSPEDSSIYLCSVHDGRNTEAFFGQGTRLTVV.

The chain links TRBV6-5 to TRBJ2-3; 8 bases agree with TRBD2. The CDR3 is 14 amino acids. CDR1 and CDR2 from the germline V gene are MNHEY and SVGAGI. V was clipped by 4 bases and J by 7 bases; unmatched bases: 7. CDR3: CASSFRTSWYTQYF. CDR3 in DNA: TGTGCCAGCAGTTTCCGGACTAGCTGGTATACGCAGTATTTT.

The J gene is TRBJ2-7, the V gene TRBV6-5; unclear D gene. The CDR3 has 17 residues. From germline, CDR1 is MNHEY and CDR2 SVGAGI. The V end was cut by 2 bases, the J end by 2 bases, with 19 bases between. The DNA of the CDR3 is TGTGCCAGCAGTTACAAAAATGGGTATACAGTCACCTACGAGCAGTACTTC. Its translation: CASSYKNGYTVTYEQYF.

The chain employs TRBV7-6 and TRBJ2-1; possibly TRBD1 or TRBD2 for D (5 bases each). The CDR3 has 15 residues. CDR1 SGHVS and CDR2 FNYEAQ come from the germline V gene. Trimming cost V 1 base and J 2 bases, with 9 bases left between them. The CDR3 loop reads CASSLDGATYNEQFF. The CDR3 nucleotides read TGTGCCAGCAGCTTAGACGGGGCCACCTACAATGAGCAGTTCTTC. Full variable domain (outside the CDR3, taken from reference TRBV7-6 and TRBJ2-1): GAGVSQSPRYKVTKRGQDVALRCDPISGHVSLYWYRQALGQGPEFLTYFNYEAQQDKSGLPNDRFSAERPEGSISTLTIQRTEQRDSAMYRCASSLDGATYNEQFFGPGTRLTVL.

The rearrangement links TRBV9 to TRBJ2-7; TRBD2 agrees at 9 bases. V lost 0 bases and J lost 4; bases outside the gene matches: 2. The CDR3 is 14 amino acids. Germline CDR1 SGDLS, CDR2 YYNGEE. CDR3 sequence (DNA): TGTGCCAGCAGCGTAGCGACTAGCGGTTACGAGCAGTACTTC. It codes for CASSVATSGYEQYF.

This clonotype has only a few counts. The V and J genes are TRBV6-1 and TRBJ2-7; D may correspond to TRBD1 or TRBD2 (5 bases each). Germline V CDR1 and CDR2: MNHNS, SASEGT. Trimming took off 6 bases at V and 2 bases at J, with 20 bases between the two ends. The CDR3 consists of 16 residues. The CDR3 here is CASRSSGAPHPYEQYF. For the CDR3, the DNA is TGTGCCAGCAGATCTTCCGGGGCGCCCCATCCCTACGAGCAGTACTTC.

The rearrangement uses TRBV4-1 and TRBJ2-2; D is undetermined. Germline V gives CDR1 MGHRA, CDR2 YSYEKL. The CDR3 has 15 amino acids. V was cut by 4 bases and J by 2 bases, with 11 bases left in between. The CDR3 DNA follows: TGCGCCAGCAGCCGAGTAAACGATAACACCGGGGAGCTGTTTTTT. Its protein is CASSRVNDNTGELFF.

This clonotype was observed a few times. Compared with germline, one end of the junction differs, possibly owing to a read error. The chain has TRBV19 and TRBJ2-1, with D perhaps matching TRBD1 (6 bases). This CDR3 region has 15 residues. Germline CDR1 and CDR2: LNHDA and SQIVND (reference sequence). CDR3 DNA: TGTGCCAGTAGTCTAGAGGACAGCTCCTACAATGAGCAGTTCTTC. This translates into CASSLEDSSYNEQFF.

This clonotype was detected a few times. The rearrangement links TRBV5-1 to TRBJ2-1; 7 bases agree with TRBD2. Germline CDR1 is SGHRS and CDR2 is YFSETQ. Unmatched junction bases numbered 11, after V lost 2 bases and J lost 6 bases. CDR3 length: 16 residues. The CDR3 spells CASSFSYAGEVNEQFF. The CDR3, as DNA: TGCGCCAGCAGCTTCAGCTATGCGGGAGAGGTCAATGAGCAGTTCTTC.

This clonotype has a handful of counts. The V and J genes are TRBV25-1 and TRBJ2-5, with 7 positions matching TRBD2. This CDR3 region has 15 residues. CDR1 MGHDK and CDR2 SYGVNS come from the germline V gene. V was pared by 9 bases and J by 3 bases, with 13 bases of the junction left unmatched. CDR3 residues: CASKHLGGVEETQYF. DNA of the CDR3: TGTGCCAGTAAGCACCTGGGAGGGGTGGAAGAGACCCAGTACTTC.

There are a few counts of this clonotype. The gene calls are TRBV4-1 and TRBJ2-7; possible D gene TRBD1, 5 bases. The CDR3 loop spans 15 amino acids. V was trimmed by 0 bases and J by 3 bases, leaving 12 bases between them. CDR1 and CDR2 (germline): MGHRA, YSYEKL. CDR3 bases: TGCGCCAGCAGCCAAGATCGCCAGGGTCTCTACGAGCAGTACTTC. Its translation: CASSQDRQGLYEQYF.

This clonotype was seen only a few times. Sequence at one end of the junction differs from germline and may be a read error. The V gene is TRBV5-6, the J gene TRBJ2-2; TRBD1 agrees at 8 bases. The germline gives CDR1 SGHDT, CDR2 YYEEEE. This CDR3 contains 15 residues. The CDR3 loop reads CASSLDRDYTGELFF. In DNA, the CDR3 is TGTGCCAGCAGTTTGGACAGGGATTACACCGGGGAGCTGTTTTTT.

V and J are TRBV28 and TRBJ1-1; TRBD1 aligns across 7 bases. The CDR3 runs 14 residues. Germline V lookup: CDR1 MDHEN, CDR2 SYDVKM. The ends lost 6 bases at V and 1 base at J; junction bases unmatched: 5. Written as DNA, the CDR3 is TGTGCCAGCAGATGGGGACAGCAGAACACTGAAGCTTTCTTT. Protein: CASRWGQQNTEAFF.

V gene TRBV13 combines with J gene TRBJ2-7; weak D call: TRBD2 (5 bases). Trimming removed 5 bases from V and 1 base from J, with 18 bases in between. The CDR3 has 16 residues. Germline loops: CDR1 PRHDT, CDR2 FYEKMQ (reference sequence). The CDR3 DNA is TGTGCCAGCAGCCCCGGGTGGAGGCACGAATCCTACGAGCAGTACTTC. It encodes CASSPGWRHESYEQYF. Full variable domain (outside the CDR3, taken from reference TRBV13 and TRBJ2-7): AAGVIQSPRHLIKEKRETATLKCYPIPRHDTVYWYQQGPGQDPQFLISFYEKMQSDKGSIPDRFSAQQFSDYHSELNMSSLELGDSALYFCASSPGWRHESYEQYFGPGTRLTVT.

This chain links TRBV7-9 with TRBJ2-5; 13 bases line up with TRBD2. This CDR3 is 15 amino acids long. Losses at the gene ends were 5 bases for V and 4 bases for J; bases not matched to a gene: 4. The germline gives CDR1 SEHNR, CDR2 FQNEAQ (reference sequence). The CDR3 is CASSPGTSGVETQYF. DNA of the CDR3: TGTGCCAGCAGCCCCGGGACTAGCGGGGTAGAGACCCAGTACTTC.

This clonotype was seen many times. V gene TRBV4-2 combines with J gene TRBJ2-1; D is unclear. V lost 3 bases to trimming and J lost 0 bases, with 9 bases between them. The CDR3 is 15 amino acids. Germline loops: CDR1 LGHNA, CDR2 YNFKEQ. The CDR3 reads CASSHTTSSYNEQFF. For the CDR3, the DNA is TGTGCCAGCAGCCATACGACAAGCTCCTACAATGAGCAGTTCTTC.

This clonotype was recorded a few times. The chain has TRBV12-3 or TRBV12-4 and TRBJ1-1; 8 bases are a match to TRBD1. After removal of 4 bases from V and 4 bases from J, the junction contained 11 bases not matched to a gene. The CDR3 contains 16 residues. The CDR3 loop reads CASSSLLGTGTTEAFF. CDR3 DNA sequence: TGTGCCAGCAGTTCCCTCCTAGGGACAGGTACCACTGAAGCTTTCTTT.

This clonotype was seen many times. The V gene is TRBV7-9, the J gene TRBJ2-7, with D uncertain. This CDR3 is 14 amino acids long. Per the germline V gene, CDR1 is SEHNR and CDR2 is FQNEAQ (reference sequence). V was clipped by 5 bases and J by 2 bases, with 13 bases between them. The CDR3 reads CASSEVRKPYEQYF. The CDR3 coding sequence is TGTGCCAGCAGCGAAGTAAGAAAACCCTACGAGCAGTACTTC.

The chain uses TRBV7-9 and TRBJ1-4; D gene uncertain. CDR3 length equals 14 residues. V shed 1 base and J shed 2 bases, with 5 bases lying between them. The V gene's germline CDR1 is SEHNR and CDR2 FQNEAQ (reference sequence). The CDR3 coding sequence is TGTGCCAGCAGCTTAGAGGCGACTAATGAAAAACTGTTTTTT. It specifies CASSLEATNEKLFF.